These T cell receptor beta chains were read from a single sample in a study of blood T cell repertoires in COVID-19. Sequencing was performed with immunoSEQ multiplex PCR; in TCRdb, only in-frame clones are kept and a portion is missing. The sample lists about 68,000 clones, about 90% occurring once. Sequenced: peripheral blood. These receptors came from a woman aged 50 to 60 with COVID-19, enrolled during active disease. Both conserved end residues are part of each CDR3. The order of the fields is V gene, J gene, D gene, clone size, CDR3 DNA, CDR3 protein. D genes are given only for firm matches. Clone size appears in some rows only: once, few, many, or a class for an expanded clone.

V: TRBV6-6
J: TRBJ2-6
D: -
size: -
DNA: TGTGCCAGCAGTTATGGGGGGGCCTCTGGGGCCAACGTCCTGACTTTC
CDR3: CASSYGGASGANVLTF

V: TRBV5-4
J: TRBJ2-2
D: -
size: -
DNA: TGTGCCAGCAGGGCCGGGACTCGGAACACCGGGGAGCTGTTTTTT
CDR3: CASRAGTRNTGELFF

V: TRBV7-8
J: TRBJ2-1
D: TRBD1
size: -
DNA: TGTGCCAGCAGCAGACAGGGGCGAGAGGACCATGAGCAGTTCTTC
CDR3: CASSRQGREDHEQFF

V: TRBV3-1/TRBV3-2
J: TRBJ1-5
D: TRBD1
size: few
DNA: TGTGCCAGCAGCCCCGGGACAGGGAATCAGCCCCAGCATTTT
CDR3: CASSPGTGNQPQHF

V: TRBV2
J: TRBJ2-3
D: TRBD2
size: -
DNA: TGTGCCAGCAGTGAATACTTAGCGGGAGGGCCAGGAGATACGCAGTATTTT
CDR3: CASSEYLAGGPGDTQYF

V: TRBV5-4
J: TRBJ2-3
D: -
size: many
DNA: TGTGCCAGTGGGCCTCGGTTAAGCACAGATACGCAGTATTTT
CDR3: CASGPRLSTDTQYF

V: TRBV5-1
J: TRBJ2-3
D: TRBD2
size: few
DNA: TGCGCCAGCAGCTTGTGGGGGGAAAGCGGGACTAGCACAGATACGCAGTATTTT
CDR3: CASSLWGESGTSTDTQYF

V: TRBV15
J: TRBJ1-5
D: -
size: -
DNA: TGTGCCACCAGCCGAGAGCTGACACAGCCCCAGCATTTT
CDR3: CATSRELTQPQHF

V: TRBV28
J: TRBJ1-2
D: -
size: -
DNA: TGTGCCAGCAGTGTCCTCTCCAGGGCTGGCTACACCTTC
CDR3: CASSVLSRAGYTF

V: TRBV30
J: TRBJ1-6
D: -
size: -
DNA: TGTGCCTGGAACTTTAATTCACCCCTCCACTTT
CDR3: CAWNFNSPLHF

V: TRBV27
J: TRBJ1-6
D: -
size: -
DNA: TGTGCCAGCAGTTTAACGGGACACCGGAGCTCCTATAATTCACCCCTCCACTTT
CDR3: CASSLTGHRSSYNSPLHF

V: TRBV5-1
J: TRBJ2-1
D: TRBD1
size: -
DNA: TGCGCCAGCAGCTTGTACAGGGGTGACGCCGATGAGCAGTTCTTC
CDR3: CASSLYRGDADEQFF

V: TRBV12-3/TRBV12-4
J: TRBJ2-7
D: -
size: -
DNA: TGTGCCAGCAGGGCAGACAGCTACGAGCAGTACTTC
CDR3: CASRADSYEQYF

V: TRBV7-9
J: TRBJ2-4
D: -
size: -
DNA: TGTGCCAGCAGCCGTCGGGAGTGGGATGACAAAAACATTCAGTACTTC
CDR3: CASSRREWDDKNIQYF